The clone carrying this TCR beta chain was recorded only once. Its antigen remains unknown. This specimen belongs to a study of lymphopenia after photon versus proton radiotherapy. Study conclusions and caveats: Under photons, naive T cells and diversity fell while effector/memory populations rose. Oligoclonal CD8+ Temra expansion after nadir drove photon patients' diversity drop.

Assay used: immunoSEQ multiplex PCR; TCRdb lists only in-frame clones, some missing. The table has 4,500 to 6,500 clones, 88% seen once. The germline gives CDR1 SGHNT, CDR2 YYREEE (reference sequence). The CDR3 extends over 16 amino acids. Trimming stripped 1 base from V and 4 bases from J, with 17 bases between. The source material was peripheral blood, sampled from a patient treated with photon-based radiotherapy. J is TRBJ1-2 and V is TRBV5-4; weak D call: TRBD1 (6 bases). The TCR sequence derives from a man aged 25-45 years with gastric cancer. CDR3 sequence reads: CASSLTGRGEGYGYTF. The CDR3 bases are TGTGCCAGCAGCTTGACTGGAAGGGGGGAGGGCTATGGCTACACCTTC.